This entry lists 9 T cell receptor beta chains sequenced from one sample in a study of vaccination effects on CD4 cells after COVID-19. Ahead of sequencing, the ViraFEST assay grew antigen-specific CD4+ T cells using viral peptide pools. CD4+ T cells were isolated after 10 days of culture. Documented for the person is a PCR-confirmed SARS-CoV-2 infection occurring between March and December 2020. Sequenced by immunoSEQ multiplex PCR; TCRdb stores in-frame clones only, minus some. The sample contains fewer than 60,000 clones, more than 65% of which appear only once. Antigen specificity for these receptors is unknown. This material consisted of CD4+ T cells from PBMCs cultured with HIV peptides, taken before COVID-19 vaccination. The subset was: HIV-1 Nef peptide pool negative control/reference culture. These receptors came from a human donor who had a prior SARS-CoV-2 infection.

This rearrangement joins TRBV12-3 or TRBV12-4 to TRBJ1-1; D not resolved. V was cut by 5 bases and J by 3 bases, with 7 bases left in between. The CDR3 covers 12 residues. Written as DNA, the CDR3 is TGTGCCAGCAGTCCAATCTACACTGAAGCTTTCTTT. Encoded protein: CASSPIYTEAFF.

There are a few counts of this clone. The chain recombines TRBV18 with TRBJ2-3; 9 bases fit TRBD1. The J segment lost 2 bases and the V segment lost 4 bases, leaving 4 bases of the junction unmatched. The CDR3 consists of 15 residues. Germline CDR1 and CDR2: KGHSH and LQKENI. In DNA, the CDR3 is TGTGCCAGCTCACACAGGGGGCGAAACACAGATACGCAGTATTTT. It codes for CASSHRGRNTDTQYF.

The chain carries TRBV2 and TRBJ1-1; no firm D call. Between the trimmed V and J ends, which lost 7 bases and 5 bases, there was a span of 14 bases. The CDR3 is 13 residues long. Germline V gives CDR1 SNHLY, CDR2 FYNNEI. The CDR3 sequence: CASTVLERTEAFF. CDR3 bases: TGTGCCAGCACGGTATTAGAACGGACTGAAGCTTTCTTT.

CDR3 DNA sequence: TGTGCCAGCAGGGAACGGAGGGGCACTGAAGCTTTCTTT. Its protein product is CASRERRGTEAFF. The chain uses TRBV12-3 or TRBV12-4 and TRBJ1-1; D is perhaps TRBD1 (5 bases). Trimming stripped 6 bases from V and 4 bases from J, with 12 bases between. This CDR3 has 13 amino acids.

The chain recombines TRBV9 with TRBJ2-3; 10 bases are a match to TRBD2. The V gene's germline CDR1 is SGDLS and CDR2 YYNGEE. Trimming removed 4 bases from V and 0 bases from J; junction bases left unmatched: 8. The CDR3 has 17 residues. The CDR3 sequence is CASSTRTSGRSTDTQYF. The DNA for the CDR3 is TGTGCCAGCAGCACGCGGACTAGCGGCCGTAGCACAGATACGCAGTATTTT.

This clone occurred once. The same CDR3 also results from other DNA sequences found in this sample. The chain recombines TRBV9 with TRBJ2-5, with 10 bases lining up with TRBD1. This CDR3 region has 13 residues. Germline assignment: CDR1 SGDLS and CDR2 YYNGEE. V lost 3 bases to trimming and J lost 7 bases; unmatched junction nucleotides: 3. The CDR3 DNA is TGTGCCAGCAGCGCCGGACAGGGGGGGACCCAGTACTTC. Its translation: CASSAGQGGTQYF.

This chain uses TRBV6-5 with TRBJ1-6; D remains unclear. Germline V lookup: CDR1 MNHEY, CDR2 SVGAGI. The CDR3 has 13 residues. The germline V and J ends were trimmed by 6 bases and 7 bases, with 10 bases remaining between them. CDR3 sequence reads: CASRGLQNSPLHF. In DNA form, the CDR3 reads TGTGCCAGCAGAGGGCTCCAAAATTCACCCCTCCACTTT.

The CDR3 sequence is CASSLGTTAGDQPQHF. CDR3 nucleotide sequence: TGTGCCAGCAGCTTAGGAACGACAGCGGGAGATCAGCCCCAGCATTTT. The rearrangement joins TRBV7-9 to TRBJ1-5; perhaps TRBD1 as D (5 bases). The V gene lost 1 base and the J gene lost 5 bases, with 15 bases spanning the gap. This CDR3 is built from 16 residues. In germline, CDR1 is SEHNR, CDR2 FQNEAQ (reference sequence).

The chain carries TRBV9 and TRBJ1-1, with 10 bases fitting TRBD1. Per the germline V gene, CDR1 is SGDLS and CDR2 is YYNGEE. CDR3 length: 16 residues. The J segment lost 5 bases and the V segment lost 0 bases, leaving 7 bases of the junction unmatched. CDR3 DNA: TGTGCCAGCAGCGTAGTCCCGGGACAGGGGAGGACTGAAGCTTTCTTT. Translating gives CASSVVPGQGRTEAFF.